One and the same sample provided the 21 T cell receptor beta chains below, sequenced in a study of blood T cell repertoires in COVID-19. TCRdb's copy holds only in-frame clones and misses some; the assay was immunoSEQ multiplex PCR. The data contain around 200,000 clones, approximately 91% of them seen just once; the ten biggest clones take up roughly 0.69%. Sequencing used peripheral blood. All receptors derive from a man aged 40-49 years with acute or convalescent COVID-19.

The chain couples TRBV5-1 to TRBJ1-4; 7 nucleotides line up with TRBD1. The CDR3 runs to 14 residues. Germline V gene lookup returns CDR1 SGHRS and CDR2 YFSETQ. V was pared by 4 bases and J by 0 bases, with 0 bases of the junction left unmatched. The CDR3 nucleotides read TGCGCCAGCAGCACAGGGGCAACTAATGAAAAACTGTTTTTT. Encoded protein: CASSTGATNEKLFF.

Concerning this clone: The sample has other DNA sequences that encode this CDR3 too. The chain employs TRBV3-1 (or the pseudogene TRBV3-2) and TRBJ1-2, with a weak D call TRBD1 (6 bases). The CDR3 consists of 14 residues. Looked up from germline, CDR1 is LGHDT and CDR2 is YNNKEL (reference sequence). Deletions cut 0 bases from V and 5 bases from J, with 10 bases between. The DNA of the CDR3 is TGTGCCAGCAGCCAAGATGGGGGCGAATATGGCTACACCTTC. Amino acid sequence: CASSQDGGEYGYTF.

The J gene is TRBJ1-2, the V gene TRBV7-6, with 9 bases that match TRBD1. Losses at the gene ends were 4 bases for V and 5 bases for J; bases not matched to a gene: 5. CDR3 size: 14 residues. CDR1 is SGHVS, CDR2 FNYEAQ, per germline. The CDR3 coding sequence is TGTGCCAGCAGCTCCTTGGGACAGGGATATGGCTACACCTTC. Protein: CASSSLGQGYGYTF. The complete variable domain, with remaining parts taken from reference TRBV7-6 and TRBJ1-2, reads GAGVSQSPRYKVTKRGQDVALRCDPISGHVSLYWYRQALGQGPEFLTYFNYEAQQDKSGLPNDRFSAERPEGSISTLTIQRTEQRDSAMYRCASSSLGQGYGYTFGSGTRLTVV.

This chain connects TRBV5-6 to TRBJ1-1; D might be TRBD1 (5 bases). Germline V gene sequence: CDR1 SGHDT, CDR2 YYEEEE. This CDR3 region has 13 residues. V lost 0 bases and J lost 6, with 9 bases in between. The CDR3 here is CASSLATGAEAFF. The CDR3 coding sequence is TGTGCCAGCAGCTTGGCCACAGGCGCTGAAGCTTTCTTT.

The chain links TRBV11-2 to TRBJ2-7, with a possible D match to TRBD1 (6 bases). Germline V lookup: CDR1 SGHAT, CDR2 FQNNGV. Trimming pared 4 bases from V and 2 bases from J, leaving 18 bases between. The CDR3 runs 16 residues. The CDR3 spells CASSWGREPGTYEQYF. CDR3 coding DNA: TGTGCCAGCAGCTGGGGGCGAGAGCCGGGCACCTACGAGCAGTACTTC.

This clone has only one observation. This CDR3 is CAWSVARLAGRNEQFF. The CDR3 DNA follows: TGTGCCTGGAGTGTAGCTCGACTAGCGGGTCGCAATGAGCAGTTCTTC. The rearrangement uses TRBV30 and TRBJ2-1; 10 nucleotides agree with TRBD2. With 0 bases clipped from V and 6 bases from J, the junction kept 8 bases outside the gene matches. Germline CDR1 GTSNPN, CDR2 SVGIG (reference sequence). This CDR3 is built from 16 residues. The full variable domain, with the rest looked up from reference TRBV30 and TRBJ2-1, is SQTIHQWPATLVQPVGSPLSLECTVEGTSNPNLYWYRQAAGRGLQLLFYSVGIGQISSEVPQNLSASRPQDRQFILSSKKLLLSDSGFYLCAWSVARLAGRNEQFFGPGTRLTVL.

The chain has TRBV27 and TRBJ2-5, with D possibly being TRBD2 (6 bases). Trimming cost V 1 base and J 5 bases, with 11 bases left between them. The CDR3 has 14 amino acids. CDR1 MNHEY and CDR2 SMNVEV come from the germline V gene (reference sequence). CDR3 nucleotide sequence: TGTGCCAGCAGTTTATGGGGGAGGTCGGAGACCCAGTACTTC. Translating gives CASSLWGRSETQYF.

This clone appeared once. DNA for the CDR3: TGTGCCAGTAGTATAGCTCCCCCTGAGGCCCAGCCCCAGCATTTT. Residues: CASSIAPPEAQPQHF. This sequence joins TRBV19 and TRBJ1-5; D unresolved. The CDR3 spans 15 residues. Trimming removed 1 base at V and 7 bases at J, with 14 bases between. Germline-derived CDR1 and CDR2 are LNHDA and SQIVND (reference sequence).

The chain recombines TRBV6-1 with TRBJ2-7, with 7 nucleotides matching TRBD2. The CDR3 length is 15 residues. Germline-derived CDR1 and CDR2 are MNHNS and SASEGT. Losses at the gene ends were 2 bases for V and 0 bases for J; bases not matched to a gene: 4. DNA for the CDR3: TGTGCCAGCAGTGAAATGGCTAGCGGCTCCTACGAGCAGTACTTC. Translating gives CASSEMASGSYEQYF.

This clone was counted once. The chain employs TRBV6-5 and TRBJ1-1; D unresolved. The CDR3 length is 15 residues. The germline CDR1 and CDR2 sequences are MNHEY and SVGAGI. Trimming stripped 7 bases from V and 2 bases from J, with 17 bases between. CDR3 sequence: CASNYGRRGNTEAFF. The CDR3 nucleotides read TGTGCCAGCAACTACGGGCGACGGGGAAACACTGAAGCTTTCTTT.

The rearrangement joins TRBV10-1 to TRBJ1-1; no reliable D call. Between the trimmed V and J ends, which lost 4 bases and 4 bases, there was a span of 10 bases. The germline V gene encodes CDR1 WNHNN and CDR2 SYGVQD (reference sequence). The CDR3 is made up of 13 amino acids. This chain's CDR3 is CASSVGWATEAFF. The CDR3, as DNA: TGCGCCAGCAGTGTCGGATGGGCCACTGAAGCTTTCTTT.

The chain links TRBV19 to TRBJ2-7; 11 nucleotides match TRBD2. The CDR3 has 15 amino acids. Germline values: CDR1 LNHDA, CDR2 SQIVND (reference sequence). Trimming at V came to 7 bases and at J to 1 base, leaving 6 bases not matched to a gene. CDR3 sequence (DNA): TGTGCCAGTACCTTCACTAGCGGGGGTTCCTACGAGCAGTACTTC. Its translation is CASTFTSGGSYEQYF.

The sample holds one count of this clone. J is TRBJ2-7 and V is TRBV4-1; D is ambiguous. The CDR3 is 14 amino acids. The germline V and J ends were trimmed by 3 bases and 3 bases, with 12 bases remaining between them. Germline V lookup: CDR1 MGHRA, CDR2 YSYEKL. CDR3 loop: CASSQGQIYYEQYF. Here the CDR3 DNA reads TGCGCCAGCAGCCAGGGCCAGATCTACTACGAGCAGTACTTC.

This sequence joins TRBV7-3 and TRBJ2-7; TRBD1 matches at 7 bases. The CDR3 sequence is 15 residues long. CDR1 and CDR2 (germline): SGHTA, FQGTGA. The ends lost 0 bases at V and 2 bases at J; junction bases unmatched: 4. CDR3 DNA sequence: TGTGCCAGCAGCTTAACGGGGACAGAAACCTACGAGCAGTACTTC. Protein sequence: CASSLTGTETYEQYF.

The chain uses TRBV7-2 and TRBJ2-3; TRBD1 agrees at 8 bases. V shed 1 base and J 4 bases; nucleotides not matched to a gene: 7. The CDR3 covers 16 residues. The germline V gene has CDR1 SGHTA and CDR2 FQGNSA. The DNA of the CDR3 is TGTGCCAGCAGCTTAGATAGGTCAGGGGGCGCAGATACGCAGTATTTT. This translates into CASSLDRSGGADTQYF. Supplemented by reference TRBV7-2 and TRBJ2-3, the full variable domain reads GAGVSQSPSNKVTEKGKDVELRCDPISGHTALYWYRQSLGQGLEFLIYFQGNSAPDKSGLPSDRFSAERTGGSVSTLTIQRTQQEDSAVYLCASSLDRSGGADTQYFGPGTRLTVL.

This chain uses TRBV28 with TRBJ2-1, with TRBD2 identical over 8 bases. With V trimmed by 6 bases and J by 8 bases, 12 bases remained unmatched. CDR3 size: 15 residues. The germline CDR1 and CDR2 sequences are MDHEN and SYDVKM. The CDR3 DNA reads as TGTGCCAGCAGACTAGCGGTAACCTTCTGGGATGAGCAGTTCTTC. Translating gives CASRLAVTFWDEQFF.

The chain employs TRBV4-2 and TRBJ2-7; 8 positions match TRBD1. Looked up from germline, CDR1 is LGHNA and CDR2 is YNFKEQ. The CDR3 spans 15 residues. V was clipped by 2 bases and J by 5 bases; unmatched bases: 8. CDR3 in DNA: TGTGCCAGCAGCCAACTGACAGGGGTAGGAGACGAGCAGTACTTC. Amino acids: CASSQLTGVGDEQYF.

The chain employs TRBV10-1 and TRBJ1-2; tentatively, D is TRBD1 (5 bases). CDR1 is WNHNN, CDR2 SYGVQD, per germline (reference sequence). V was clipped by 9 bases and J by 2 bases, with 7 bases between them. The CDR3 length is 11 residues. CDR3 nucleotides: TGCGCCAGTTCAGGGAACTATGGCTACACCTTC. This codes for CASSGNYGYTF.

The genes are TRBV11-3 and TRBJ2-1, with D perhaps TRBD1 (7 bases). The germline gives CDR1 SGHNT, CDR2 YENEEA. The CDR3 covers 14 residues. V was clipped by 8 bases and J by 2 bases, with 13 bases between them. The CDR3, as DNA: TGTGCCAGCCGAGGAGGGGGCGCCTACAATGAGCAGTTCTTC. Translating it yields CASRGGGAYNEQFF.

The V gene is TRBV19, the J gene TRBJ2-3, with D uncertain. The CDR3 is made up of 14 amino acids. CDR1 is LNHDA and CDR2 is SQIVND in the germline V gene (reference sequence). V shed 7 bases and J shed 1 base, with 12 bases lying between them. In nucleotides, the CDR3 is TGTGCCAGTAAAAACGAGATGGGCACAGATACGCAGTATTTT. It specifies CASKNEMGTDTQYF.

CDR3 sequence: CASSRQGYYNEQFF. The CDR3 region has the DNA TGTGCCAGCAGTCGACAGGGTTATTACAATGAGCAGTTCTTC. The chain joins TRBV27 to TRBJ2-1; 7 nucleotides match TRBD1. The CDR3 covers 14 residues. V lost 5 bases, J lost 4 bases, and 5 bases stayed unmatched. Looked up from germline, CDR1 is MNHEY and CDR2 is SMNVEV (reference sequence).